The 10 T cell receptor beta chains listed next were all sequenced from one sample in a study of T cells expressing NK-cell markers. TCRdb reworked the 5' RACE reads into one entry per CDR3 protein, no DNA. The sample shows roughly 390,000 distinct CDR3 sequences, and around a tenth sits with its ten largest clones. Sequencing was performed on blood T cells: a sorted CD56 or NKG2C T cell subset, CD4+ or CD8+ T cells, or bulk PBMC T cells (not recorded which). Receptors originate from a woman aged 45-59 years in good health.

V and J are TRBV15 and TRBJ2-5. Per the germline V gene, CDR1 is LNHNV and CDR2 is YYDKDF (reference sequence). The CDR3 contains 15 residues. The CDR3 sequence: CATSRLHWYEETQYF.

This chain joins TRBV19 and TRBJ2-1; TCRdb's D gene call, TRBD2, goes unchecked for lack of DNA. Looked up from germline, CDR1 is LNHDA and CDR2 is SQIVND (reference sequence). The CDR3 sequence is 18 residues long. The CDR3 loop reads CASSIGEKDYSSYNEQFF.

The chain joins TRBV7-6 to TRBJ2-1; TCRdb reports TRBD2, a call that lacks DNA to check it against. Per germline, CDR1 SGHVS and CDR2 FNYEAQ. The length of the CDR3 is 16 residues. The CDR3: CASSLVPLADYNEQFF. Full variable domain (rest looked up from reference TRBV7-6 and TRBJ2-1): GAGVSQSPRYKVTKRGQDVALRCDPISGHVSLYWYRQALGQGPEFLTYFNYEAQQDKSGLPNDRFSAERPEGSISTLTIQRTEQRDSAMYRCASSLVPLADYNEQFFGPGTRLTVL.

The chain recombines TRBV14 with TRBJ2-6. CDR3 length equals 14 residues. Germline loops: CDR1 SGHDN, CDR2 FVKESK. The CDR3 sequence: CASSDRTGANVLTF.

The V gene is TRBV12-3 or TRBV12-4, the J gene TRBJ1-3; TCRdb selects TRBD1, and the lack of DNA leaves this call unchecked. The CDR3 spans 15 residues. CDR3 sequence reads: CASSRPGPSGNTIYF.

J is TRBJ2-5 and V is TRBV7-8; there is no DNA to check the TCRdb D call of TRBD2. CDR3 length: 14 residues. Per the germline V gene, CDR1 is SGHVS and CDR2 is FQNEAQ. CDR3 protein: CARPGLAGVETQYF.

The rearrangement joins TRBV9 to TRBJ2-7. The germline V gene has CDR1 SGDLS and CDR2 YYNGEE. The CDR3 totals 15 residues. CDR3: CASSGTSSSTYEQYF.

CDR3 amino acids: CASSPPRDLFLGGYTF. The chain joins TRBV3-1 to TRBJ1-2; TCRdb's D call, TRBD1, is unchecked because there is no DNA. The CDR3 loop spans 16 amino acids. Germline V gene data show CDR1 as LGHDT and CDR2 as YNNKEL (reference sequence).

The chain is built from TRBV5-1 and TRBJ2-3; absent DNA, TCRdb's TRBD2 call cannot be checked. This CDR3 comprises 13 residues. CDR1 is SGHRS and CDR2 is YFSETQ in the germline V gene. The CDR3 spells CASTDYLTDTQYF.

The chain's CDR3 is CASSLDWSAGPSDTQYF. The J gene is TRBJ2-3, the V gene TRBV5-5; TCRdb proposes TRBD1, but this gene call is untestable without DNA. Germline CDR1 and CDR2: SGHKS and YYEKEE (reference sequence). The CDR3 loop spans 17 amino acids.